This TCR beta chain was sequenced in a study of blood T cell repertoires in COVID-19 (dated by TCRdb to 2020 to 2022). Concerning the study at large: Samples from collaborators originated in the United States, Italy and Spain and spanned both the acute and convalescent phases of COVID-19. A freely available public database, intended as a resource for researchers studying the immune response to SARS-CoV-2, is where the repertoires were released. The prospective study material was composed of cDNA or gDNA derived from T cells, B-cell-depleted T cells, or PBMCs. The sample metadata nearly always contained a de-identified subject ID, COVID-19 status, age in years and sex. The samples were drawn from the first 160 participants of the ongoing ImmuneRACE study and from about 1,200 subjects provided by 6 global collaborators. Where HLA class I and class II types were available, the types were taken from metadata supplied by the sample provider, not from assay-based typing. The dataset comprised deeply sampled blood TCRbeta repertoires from subjects exposed to, actively infected with, or recovered from COVID-19.

Whole blood was collected in K2EDTA tubes by collaborating institutions according to the institutions' own protocols. For TCRbeta analysis, collaborators shipped samples as frozen whole blood, isolated PBMCs, or DNA extracted from either of those sample types. Results and caveats for the whole study, not just this receptor: Clinical and demographic metadata were provided uncurated, with the amount varying by source and participant.

TCRbeta CDR3 regions were amplified from genomic DNA using the immunoSEQ Assay, a bias-controlled multiplex PCR. For the original study's pipeline: The number of nucleated cells in each sample was estimated from the amplification of reference gene primers within the assay. To quantify the absolute abundance of each unique TCRbeta CDR3 rearrangement, sequence reads were collapsed and filtered. For each sample, productive Simpson clonality was calculated as the square root of Simpson's diversity index across productive rearrangements. Here the immuneACCESS table is served through TCRdb, limited to in-frame sequences with V and J called. Missing clones are a known gap in these copies; in checked studies unresolved V genes cover under half, and the rest lacks a known reason. V, J and clone size derive from that table, while D and trimming were established from the DNA sequence. The sample includes under 45,000 clones, with about 85% observed a single time. Approximately 15% of the sample comes from the top ten.

With respect to this clone: It has no known antigen specificity. The sample holds no much larger clone one base away, and base qualities are not on file.

The material sequenced was peripheral blood. This clonotype was obtained from a human donor in a cohort sampled during active COVID-19.

The CDR3 corresponds to CASSPQGEVTNEKLFF. The DNA sequence follows: TGTGCCAGCAGTCCACAGGGGGAAGTAACTAATGAAAAACTGTTTTTT. The chain employs TRBV28 and TRBJ1-4; 8 middle bases align to TRBD1. At the junction V is shortened by 5 bases and J by 1 base; bases outside the gene matches: 6. CDR1 and CDR2 are read off the germline V gene as MDHEN and SYDVKM. Inclusive of the bounding cysteine and phenylalanine, the CDR3 is 16 residues long. Solely the CDR3 DNA is kept, with 48 bases framed from the first base.